This T cell receptor beta chain comes out of a study of glioma-infiltrating T cells. In germline, CDR1 is DFQATT, CDR2 SNEGSKA (reference sequence). V dropped 1 base and J dropped 1 base, with 5 bases sitting between them. The CDR3 runs to 13 residues. This clonotype occurred many times. Amplification of TCR alpha and beta CDR3 regions from RNA used iRepertoire nested multiplex PCR. TCRdb recomputed calls from the multiplex PCR reads with MiXCR, one row per CDR3 protein. Counted here are fewer than 200,000 distinct CDR3 sequences, about 47% occurring once; the ten biggest clones make up roughly 5.2%. The sample was glioma tissue, nonneoplastic brain tissue, or PBMCs (not recorded which). The clonotype originates from a human donor with low-grade glioma or glioblastoma, undergoing nonglioma brain surgery, or in good health (not recorded which). The rearrangement joins TRBV20-1 to TRBJ1-5; D is unresolved. In DNA, the CDR3 is TGCAGTGCTAGAGGCCAGAGCAATCAGCCCCAGCATTTT. It yields the protein CSARGQSNQPQHF.